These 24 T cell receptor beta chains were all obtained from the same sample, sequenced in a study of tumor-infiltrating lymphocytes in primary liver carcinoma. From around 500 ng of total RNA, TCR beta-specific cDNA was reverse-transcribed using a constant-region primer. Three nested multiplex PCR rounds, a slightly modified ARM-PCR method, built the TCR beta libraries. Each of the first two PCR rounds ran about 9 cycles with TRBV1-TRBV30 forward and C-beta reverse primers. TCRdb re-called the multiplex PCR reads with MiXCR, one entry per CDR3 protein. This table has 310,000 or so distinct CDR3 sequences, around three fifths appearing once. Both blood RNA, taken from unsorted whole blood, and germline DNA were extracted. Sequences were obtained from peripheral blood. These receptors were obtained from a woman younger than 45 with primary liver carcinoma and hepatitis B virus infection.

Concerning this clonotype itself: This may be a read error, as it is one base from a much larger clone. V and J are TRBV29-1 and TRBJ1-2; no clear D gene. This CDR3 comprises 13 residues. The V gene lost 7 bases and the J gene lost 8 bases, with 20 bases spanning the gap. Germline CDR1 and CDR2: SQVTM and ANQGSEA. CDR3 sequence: CSALKLGSYGYTF. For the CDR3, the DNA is TGCAGCGCCCTAAAGTTAGGTTCCTACGGCTACACCTTC.

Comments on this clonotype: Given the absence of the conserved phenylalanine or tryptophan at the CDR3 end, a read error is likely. CDR3 residues: CASSPKIHGELFY. CDR3 coding DNA: TGTGCCAGCAGTCCTAAAATTCACGGGGAGCTGTTTTAT. This chain uses TRBV6-1 with TRBJ2-2; D is ambiguous. Germline CDR1 MNHNS, CDR2 SASEGT. This CDR3 is 13 amino acids long. V was clipped by 5 bases and J by 7 bases, with 11 bases between them.

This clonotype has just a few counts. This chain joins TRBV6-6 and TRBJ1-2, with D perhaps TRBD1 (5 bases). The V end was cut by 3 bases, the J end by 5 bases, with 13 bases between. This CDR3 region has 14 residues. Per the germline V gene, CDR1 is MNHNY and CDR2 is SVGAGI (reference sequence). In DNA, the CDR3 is TGTGCCAGCAGTTATCCCGACAGTTTTTATGGCTACACCTTC. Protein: CASSYPDSFYGYTF.

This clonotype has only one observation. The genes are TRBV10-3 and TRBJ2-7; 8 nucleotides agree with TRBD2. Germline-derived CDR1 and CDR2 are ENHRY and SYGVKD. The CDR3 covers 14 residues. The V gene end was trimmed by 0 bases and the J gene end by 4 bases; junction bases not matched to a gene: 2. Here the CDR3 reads CAISESGTRYEQYF. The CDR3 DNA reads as TGTGCCATCAGTGAGTCGGGGACTAGGTACGAGCAGTACTTC.

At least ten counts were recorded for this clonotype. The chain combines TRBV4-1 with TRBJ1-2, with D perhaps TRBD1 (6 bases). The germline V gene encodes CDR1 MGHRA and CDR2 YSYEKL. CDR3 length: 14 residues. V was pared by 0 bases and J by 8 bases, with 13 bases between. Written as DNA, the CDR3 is TGCGCCAGCAGCCAAGAGCCCGGGGGCAGGGGCTACACCTTC. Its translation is CASSQEPGGRGYTF.

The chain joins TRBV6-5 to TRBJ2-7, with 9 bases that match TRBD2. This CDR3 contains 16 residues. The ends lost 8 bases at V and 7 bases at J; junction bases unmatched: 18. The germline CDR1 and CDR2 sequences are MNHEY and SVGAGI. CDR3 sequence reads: CASSRIAGVPFLEQYF. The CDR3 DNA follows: TGTGCCAGCTCCCGGATAGCGGGAGTGCCCTTCTTGGAGCAGTACTTC.

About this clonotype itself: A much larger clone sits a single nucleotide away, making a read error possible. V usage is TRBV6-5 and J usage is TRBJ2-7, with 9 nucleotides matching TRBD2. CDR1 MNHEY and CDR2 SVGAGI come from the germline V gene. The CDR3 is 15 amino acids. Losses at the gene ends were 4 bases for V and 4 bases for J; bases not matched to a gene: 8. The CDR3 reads CASSFSTSGAYEQYF. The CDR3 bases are TGTGCCAGCAGTTTCTCGACTAGCGGAGCTTACGAGCAGTACTTC.

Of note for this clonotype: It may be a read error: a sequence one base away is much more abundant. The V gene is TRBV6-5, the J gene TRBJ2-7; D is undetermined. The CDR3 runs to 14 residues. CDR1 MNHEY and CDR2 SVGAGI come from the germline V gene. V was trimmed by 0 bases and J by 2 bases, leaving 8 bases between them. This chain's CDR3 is CASSYSPEAYEQYF. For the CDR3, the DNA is TGTGCCAGCAGTTACTCACCCGAGGCCTACGAGCAGTACTTC.

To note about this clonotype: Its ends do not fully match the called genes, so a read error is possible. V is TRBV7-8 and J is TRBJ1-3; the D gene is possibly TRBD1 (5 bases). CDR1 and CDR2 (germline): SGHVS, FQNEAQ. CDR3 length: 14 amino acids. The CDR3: CASRLPGAGNTIYF. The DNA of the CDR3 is TGCGCCAGCAGACTCCCGGGGGCTGGAAACACCATATATTTT.

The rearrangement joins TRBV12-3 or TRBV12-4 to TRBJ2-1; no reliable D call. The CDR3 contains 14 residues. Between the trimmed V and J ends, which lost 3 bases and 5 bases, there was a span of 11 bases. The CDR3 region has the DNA TGTGCCAGCAGTTTGGCCGTGACCAACAATGAGCAGTTCTTC. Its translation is CASSLAVTNNEQFF.

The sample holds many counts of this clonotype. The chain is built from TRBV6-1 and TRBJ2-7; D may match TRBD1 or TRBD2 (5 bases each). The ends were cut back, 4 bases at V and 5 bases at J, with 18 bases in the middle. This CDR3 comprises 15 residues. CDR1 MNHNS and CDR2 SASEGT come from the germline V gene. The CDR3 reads CASSVTGTQEDEQYF. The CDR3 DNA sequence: TGTGCCAGCAGTGTGACCGGGACGCAGGAGGACGAGCAGTACTTC.

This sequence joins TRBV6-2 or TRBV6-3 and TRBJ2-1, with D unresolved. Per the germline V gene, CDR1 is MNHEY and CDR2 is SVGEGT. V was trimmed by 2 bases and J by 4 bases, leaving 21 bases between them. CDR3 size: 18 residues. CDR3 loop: CASSYPLLGAPLYNEQFF. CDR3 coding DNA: TGTGCCAGCAGTTACCCTCTTCTCGGAGCGCCTCTGTACAATGAGCAGTTCTTC.

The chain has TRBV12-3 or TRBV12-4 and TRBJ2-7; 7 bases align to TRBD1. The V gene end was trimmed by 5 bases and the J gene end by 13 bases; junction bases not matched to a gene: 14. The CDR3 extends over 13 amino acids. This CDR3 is CASSPRDSYEEYF. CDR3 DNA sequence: TGTGCCAGCAGTCCCCGGGACAGTTACGAGGAATACTTC.

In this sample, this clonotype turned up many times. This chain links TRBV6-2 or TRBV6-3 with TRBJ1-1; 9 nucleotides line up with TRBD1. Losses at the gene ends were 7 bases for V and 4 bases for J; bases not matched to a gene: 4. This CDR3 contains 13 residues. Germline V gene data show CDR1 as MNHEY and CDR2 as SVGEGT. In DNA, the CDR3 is TGTGCCAGCAAAAAGACAGGGGGCACTGAAGCTTTCTTT. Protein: CASKKTGGTEAFF.

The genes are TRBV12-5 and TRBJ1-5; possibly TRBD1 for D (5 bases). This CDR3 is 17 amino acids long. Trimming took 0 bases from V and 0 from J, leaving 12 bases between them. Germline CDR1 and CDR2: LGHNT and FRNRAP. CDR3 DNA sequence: TGTGCTAGTGGTTTGGTTGGGGCAGTGATTAGCAATCAGCCCCAGCATTTT. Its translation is CASGLVGAVISNQPQHF.

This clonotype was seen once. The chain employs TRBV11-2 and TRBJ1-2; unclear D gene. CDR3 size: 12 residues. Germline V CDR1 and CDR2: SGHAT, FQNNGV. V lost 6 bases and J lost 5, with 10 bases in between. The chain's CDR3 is CASSRWGYGYTF. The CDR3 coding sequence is TGTGCCAGCAGTCGGTGGGGTTATGGCTACACCTTC.

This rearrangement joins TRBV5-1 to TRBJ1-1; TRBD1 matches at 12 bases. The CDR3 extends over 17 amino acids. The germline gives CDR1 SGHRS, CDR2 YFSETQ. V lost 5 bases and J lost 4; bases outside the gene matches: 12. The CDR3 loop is CASSRTGTGGAGTEAFF. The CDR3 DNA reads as TGCGCCAGCAGTCGAACCGGGACAGGGGGCGCGGGCACTGAAGCTTTCTTT.

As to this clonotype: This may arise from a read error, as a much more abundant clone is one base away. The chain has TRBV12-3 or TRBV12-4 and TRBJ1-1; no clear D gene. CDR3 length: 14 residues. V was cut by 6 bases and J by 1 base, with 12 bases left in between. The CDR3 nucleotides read TGTGCCAGCAGGCCGGACGCAGGGAACACTGAAGCTTTCTTT. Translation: CASRPDAGNTEAFF.

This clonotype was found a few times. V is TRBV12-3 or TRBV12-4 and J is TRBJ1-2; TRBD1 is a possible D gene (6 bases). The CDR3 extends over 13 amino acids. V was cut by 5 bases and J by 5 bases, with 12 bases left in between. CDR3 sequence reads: CASSPDRIYGYTF. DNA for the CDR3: TGTGCCAGCAGTCCTGACAGGATATATGGCTACACCTTC.

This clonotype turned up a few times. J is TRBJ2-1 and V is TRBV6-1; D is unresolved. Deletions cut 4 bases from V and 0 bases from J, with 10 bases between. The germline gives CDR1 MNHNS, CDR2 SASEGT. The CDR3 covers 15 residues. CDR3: CASSVDLSSYNEQFF. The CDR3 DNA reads TGTGCCAGCAGTGTAGACTTGAGCTCCTACAATGAGCAGTTCTTC.

CDR3 nucleotide sequence: TGCGCCAGCAGCCCGATAGGACGGCTCGATGGCTACACCTTC. This codes for CASSPIGRLDGYTF. This chain connects TRBV4-1 to TRBJ1-2; no clear D gene. This CDR3 has 14 amino acids. Germline V gene lookup returns CDR1 MGHRA and CDR2 YSYEKL. Trimming took off 4 bases at V and 6 bases at J, with 15 bases between the two ends.

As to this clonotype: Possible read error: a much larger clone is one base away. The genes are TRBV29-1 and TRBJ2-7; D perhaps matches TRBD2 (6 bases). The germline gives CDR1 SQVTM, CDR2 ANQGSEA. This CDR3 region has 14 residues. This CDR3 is CSVIGGGVLNEQCF. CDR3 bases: TGCAGCGTTATAGGAGGAGGGGTTCTCAACGAGCAGTGCTTC.

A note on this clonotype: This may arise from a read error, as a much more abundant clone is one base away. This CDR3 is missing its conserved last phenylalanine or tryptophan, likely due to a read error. CDR3 region: CSVAAGIEQFL. In nucleotides, the CDR3 is TGCAGCGTTGCCGCAGGTATTGAGCAGTTCCTC. V gene TRBV29-1 combines with J gene TRBJ2-1; D uncertain. CDR1 SQVTM and CDR2 ANQGSEA come from the germline V gene. Deletions cut 4 bases from V and 9 bases from J, with 10 bases between. This CDR3 region has 11 residues.

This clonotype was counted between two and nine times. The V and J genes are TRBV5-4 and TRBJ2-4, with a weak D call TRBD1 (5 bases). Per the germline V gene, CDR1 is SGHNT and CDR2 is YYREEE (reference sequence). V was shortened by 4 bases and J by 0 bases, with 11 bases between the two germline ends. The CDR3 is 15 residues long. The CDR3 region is CASSQIDRAKNIQYF. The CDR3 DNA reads TGTGCCAGCAGCCAGATAGACAGAGCCAAAAACATTCAGTACTTC.